One and the same sample provided the 26 T cell receptor beta chains below, sequenced in a study of cytomegalovirus exposure and HLA in healthy donors. The PCR contained 60 Vbeta and 13 Jbeta primers. Measured with immunoSEQ multiplex PCR; TCRdb has only the in-frame clones, and not every one. Of over 150,000 clones in the sample, around 81% were seen once. Sequenced: PBMCs. The receptors shown here come from a woman in her fifties or sixties in good health and CMV-seronegative.

This chain uses TRBV6-5 with TRBJ2-3; 7 nucleotides align to TRBD1. V dropped 4 bases and J dropped 3; count of bases not matched to a gene: 7. CDR1 and CDR2 (germline): MNHEY, SVGAGI. CDR3 size: 15 residues. The CDR3 loop reads CASSWGRGLTDTQYF. For the CDR3, the DNA is TGTGCCAGCAGTTGGGGCAGGGGGTTGACAGATACGCAGTATTTT.

The chain joins TRBV6-6 to TRBJ1-5, with TRBD1 matching 12 bases. Germline loops: CDR1 MNHNY, CDR2 SVGAGI (reference sequence). CDR3 length equals 16 residues. J was trimmed by 6 bases and V by 4 bases; bases with no gene match: 7. This CDR3 reads CASSSGTGGNGQPQHF. The CDR3 region has the DNA TGTGCCAGCAGTTCCGGGACAGGGGGCAACGGTCAGCCCCAGCATTTT.

The chain has TRBV30 and TRBJ2-5, with 10 bases lining up with TRBD1. This CDR3 has 14 amino acids. Germline-derived CDR1 and CDR2 are GTSNPN and SVGIG (reference sequence). Losses at the gene ends were 4 bases for V and 3 bases for J; bases not matched to a gene: 5. CDR3 in amino acids: CAWTPGTGEETQYF. CDR3 bases: TGTGCCTGGACCCCCGGGACAGGGGAAGAGACCCAGTACTTC.

The count of this clone is one. The V and J genes are TRBV2 and TRBJ2-5; D is possibly TRBD1 (5 bases). Germline loops: CDR1 SNHLY, CDR2 FYNNEI. The CDR3 is 15 amino acids. V was clipped by 5 bases and J by 8 bases, with 21 bases between them. CDR3 sequence (DNA): TGTGCCAGCAGTAATCCAGGGAACAGTCTGGCTACCCAGTACTTC. It specifies CASSNPGNSLATQYF.

A few counts support this clone. The chain is built from TRBV10-2 and TRBJ2-7; 10 bases are a match to TRBD2. The CDR3 consists of 15 residues. Germline trimming cut 6 bases from V and 2 bases from J; bases unmatched to any gene: 7. Looked up from germline, CDR1 is WSHSY and CDR2 is SAAADI. CDR3 loop: CASRVSGGQTYEQYF. The CDR3 bases are TGCGCCAGCAGGGTTAGCGGGGGGCAAACCTACGAGCAGTACTTC.

The chain carries TRBV7-8 and TRBJ2-7; 10 positions agree with TRBD2. Losses at the gene ends were 5 bases for V and 7 bases for J; bases not matched to a gene: 23. There are 19 residues in the CDR3. Germline values: CDR1 SGHVS, CDR2 FQNEAQ. The CDR3 DNA sequence: TGTGCCAGCAGCGTAAGGACAGGAATGGGAATAGCGGGAGGCGCGGAGCAGTACTTC. Amino acids: CASSVRTGMGIAGGAEQYF.

V and J are TRBV10-3 and TRBJ2-7; 7 positions agree with TRBD1. With 6 bases clipped from V and 6 bases from J, the junction kept 17 bases outside the gene matches. There are 16 residues in the CDR3. Germline CDR1 is ENHRY and CDR2 is SYGVKD. CDR3 coding DNA: TGTGCCATCAGCGGATCTTCGGGACAGCTCCTTGGCGAGCAGTACTTC. It codes for CAISGSSGQLLGEQYF.

The rearrangement links TRBV9 to TRBJ1-5; 7 bases are a match to TRBD1. The CDR3 covers 12 residues. Germline CDR1 SGDLS, CDR2 YYNGEE. V lost 3 bases to trimming and J lost 7 bases; unmatched junction nucleotides: 1. CDR3 loop: CASSEGAQPQHF. The CDR3 region has the DNA TGTGCCAGCAGCGAGGGGGCCCAGCCCCAGCATTTT.

A few counts support this clone. Other DNA sequences in this sample translate to the same CDR3. The chain uses TRBV6-1 and TRBJ1-1; a weak D match, TRBD1 (5 bases). Trimming pared 6 bases from V and 1 base from J, leaving 12 bases between. The CDR3 runs 14 residues. Germline values: CDR1 MNHNS, CDR2 SASEGT. The DNA for the CDR3 is TGTGCCAGCAGATTACCCGGACAGAACACTGAAGCTTTCTTT. Protein: CASRLPGQNTEAFF.

The chain employs TRBV9 and TRBJ1-3; D is ambiguous. Trimming cost V 5 bases and J 3 bases, with 18 bases left between them. There are 16 residues in the CDR3. CDR1 SGDLS and CDR2 YYNGEE come from the germline V gene. CDR3 region: CASSFRPAAGGNTIYF. CDR3 coding DNA: TGTGCCAGCAGTTTTCGACCAGCCGCGGGTGGAAACACCATATATTTT.

The gene calls are TRBV20-1 and TRBJ2-7, with a tentative D call TRBD2 (5 bases). The CDR3 has 11 amino acids. Germline values: CDR1 DFQATT, CDR2 SNEGSKA (reference sequence). The ends were cut back, 3 bases at V and 7 bases at J, with 10 bases in the middle. The CDR3 is CSASQRGEQYF. The CDR3 DNA reads as TGCAGTGCTAGTCAGAGAGGGGAGCAGTACTTC.

This chain joins TRBV5-8 and TRBJ2-5, with 13 bases matching TRBD2. Per the germline V gene, CDR1 is SGHTS and CDR2 is YDEGEE. CDR3 length: 16 amino acids. The J segment lost 0 bases and the V segment lost 3 bases, leaving 2 bases of the junction unmatched. The CDR3 nucleotides are TGTGCCAGCAGCTGGGGACTAGCGGGGAACCAAGAGACCCAGTACTTC. Protein product: CASSWGLAGNQETQYF.

The gene calls are TRBV6-6 and TRBJ1-1; D is possibly TRBD1 (5 bases). The V end was cut by 2 bases, the J end by 0 bases, with 7 bases between. The germline gives CDR1 MNHNY, CDR2 SVGAGI (reference sequence). The CDR3 has 14 amino acids. The CDR3 reads CASSYAGVNTEAFF. The CDR3 DNA reads as TGTGCCAGCAGTTACGCGGGGGTGAACACTGAAGCTTTCTTT.

This clone appeared once. This rearrangement joins TRBV9 to TRBJ2-1, with D perhaps matching TRBD2 (5 bases). The CDR3 sequence is 15 residues long. V was clipped by 2 bases and J by 7 bases, with 16 bases between them. Per the germline V gene, CDR1 is SGDLS and CDR2 is YYNGEE. CDR3 loop: CASSVDLSGGNEQFF. The CDR3 DNA reads as TGTGCCAGCAGCGTGGATCTTTCCGGAGGAAATGAGCAGTTCTTC.

This clone was counted once. The chain joins TRBV7-2 to TRBJ2-7; TRBD1 aligns across 9 bases. The V and J ends lost 1 base and 4 bases, in that order; junction bases with no gene match: 2. CDR3 size: 14 residues. Germline V gives CDR1 SGHTA, CDR2 FQGNSA. CDR3 in DNA: TGTGCCAGCAGCTTAGACAGGGGGCAATACGAGCAGTACTTC. Encoded protein: CASSLDRGQYEQYF.

The V gene is TRBV27, the J gene TRBJ1-1; 10 bases match TRBD1. J was trimmed by 5 bases and V by 7 bases; bases with no gene match: 10. Germline V gives CDR1 MNHEY, CDR2 SMNVEV (reference sequence). This CDR3 contains 15 residues. CDR3 bases: TGTGCCAGCACCCCCGCCCGGACAGGGGGAACTGAAGCTTTCTTT. Amino acid sequence: CASTPARTGGTEAFF.

This clone turned up a few times. CDR3 residues: CASSLTSGRVRGANVLTF. The CDR3 DNA reads TGTGCCAGCAGCCTGACTAGCGGGAGAGTGCGCGGGGCCAACGTCCTGACTTTC. The chain joins TRBV7-2 to TRBJ2-6, with TRBD2 matching 12 bases. Germline-derived CDR1 and CDR2 are SGHTA and FQGNSA. J gave up 4 bases and V 5 bases, and 9 bases lay outside the gene matches. The CDR3 has 18 residues.

This clone was detected once. The V gene is TRBV7-9, the J gene TRBJ2-7, with TRBD1 matching 8 bases. Germline CDR1 and CDR2: SEHNR and FQNEAQ (reference sequence). J lost 3 bases, V lost 5 bases, and 6 bases had no gene match. This CDR3 is built from 14 residues. The CDR3 spells CASSGRTGNYEQYF. CDR3 DNA sequence: TGTGCCAGCAGCGGTAGGACAGGGAACTACGAGCAGTACTTC.

This chain connects TRBV5-4 to TRBJ2-7, with TRBD1 matching 7 bases. Germline-derived CDR1 and CDR2 are SGHNT and YYREEE (reference sequence). The CDR3 is 15 amino acids. Trimming at V came to 4 bases and at J to 3 bases, leaving 10 bases not matched to a gene. The DNA of the CDR3 is TGTGCCAGCAGCGGAGACAGGGCGTTGGGCTACGAGCAGTACTTC. Protein: CASSGDRALGYEQYF.

This clone was counted a few times. The V gene is TRBV19, the J gene TRBJ1-1; D remains ambiguous. V gave up 0 bases and J gave up 3 bases, with 5 bases separating them. Germline lookup yields CDR1 LNHDA and CDR2 SQIVND (reference sequence). The CDR3 contains 13 residues. CDR3 residues: CASSIDRDTEAFF. The CDR3 DNA is TGTGCCAGTAGTATAGATCGGGACACTGAAGCTTTCTTT.

The chain uses TRBV2 and TRBJ2-1, with D tentatively TRBD2 (6 bases). With 6 bases removed from V and 1 base from J, the gap between germline ends came to 19 bases. Germline V lookup: CDR1 SNHLY, CDR2 FYNNEI. This CDR3 has 17 amino acids. CDR3 sequence (DNA): TGTGCCAGCAGGGAAACACCTAGCGCCGGGTCCTACAATGAGCAGTTCTTC. Its translation is CASRETPSAGSYNEQFF.

This chain links TRBV5-5 with TRBJ1-5, with D uncertain. Per germline, CDR1 SGHKS and CDR2 YYEKEE (reference sequence). The CDR3 spans 13 residues. Trimming shortened V by 3 bases and J by 0 bases, and 4 bases separated the two germline ends. DNA for the CDR3: TGTGCCAGCAGCTATCGTAGCAATCAGCCCCAGCATTTT. This translates into CASSYRSNQPQHF.

CDR3: CASRRPQGSNQPQHF. As DNA, the CDR3 is TGTGCCAGCAGAAGGCCTCAGGGTAGCAATCAGCCCCAGCATTTT. V usage is TRBV6-6 and J usage is TRBJ1-5, with D tentatively TRBD1 (5 bases). Trimming took 6 bases from V and 0 from J, leaving 12 bases between them. Germline CDR1 reads MNHNY; CDR2 reads SVGAGI (reference sequence). The CDR3 is 15 amino acids.

This clone was recorded at least ten times. This sequence joins TRBV6-4 and TRBJ1-1; 7 bases fit TRBD1. The CDR3 runs to 14 residues. J lost 4 bases, V lost 6 bases, and 8 bases had no gene match. The V gene's germline CDR1 is MRHNA and CDR2 SNTAGT. The CDR3 here is CASSDGQDSTEAFF. CDR3 bases: TGTGCCAGCAGCGACGGACAGGATAGCACTGAAGCTTTCTTT.

The genes are TRBV5-1 and TRBJ2-5, with D possibly being TRBD1 (6 bases). Germline V gene data show CDR1 as SGHRS and CDR2 as YFSETQ. CDR3 length equals 13 residues. The V and J ends lost 2 bases and 5 bases respectively, with 10 bases between them. The CDR3 protein is CASSLQGVETQYF. For the CDR3, the DNA is TGCGCCAGCAGCTTACAGGGTGTGGAGACCCAGTACTTC. The full variable domain, completed using reference TRBV5-1 and TRBJ2-5, is KAGVTQTPRYLIKTRGQQVTLSCSPISGHRSVSWYQQTPGQGLQFLFEYFSETQRNKGNFPGRFSGRQFSNSRSEMNVSTLELGDSALYLCASSLQGVETQYFGPGTRLLVL.

This chain connects TRBV28 to TRBJ2-7; the match to TRBD1 covers 9 bases. V trimming: 4 bases; J trimming: 3 bases; junction bases outside the gene matches: 4. The CDR3 sequence is 14 residues long. Germline V gives CDR1 MDHEN, CDR2 SYDVKM. The CDR3 spells CASSYRGPSYEQYF. In DNA form, the CDR3 reads TGTGCCAGCAGTTACAGGGGGCCCAGCTACGAGCAGTACTTC.